The 6 T cell receptor beta chains reported below all come from one sample, sequenced in a study of tumor-infiltrating lymphocytes in primary liver carcinoma. TCR beta cDNA was reverse-transcribed from approximately 0.45 ug of total RNA. The reaction used a constant-region primer and ProtoScript II reverse transcriptase. Each TCR beta library was derived from three nested multiplex PCR rounds that employed slightly modified ARM-PCR. The first two PCR rounds used TRBV1-TRBV30 forward primers with a C-beta reverse primer, 9 to 11 cycles each. TCRdb reprocessed the multiplex PCR reads with MiXCR, giving one entry per CDR3 protein. The data show around 60,000 distinct CDR3 sequences, about two thirds seen once. Co-extracting RNA and DNA was done with 20-30 mg of unsorted bulk tissue as input. Material for sequencing was liver tumor tissue from sampling region 4. The sample's subset: tumor region T4, right-lateral pole. The receptor source for this set is a man aged 35-49 years with primary liver carcinoma and hepatitis B virus infection.

This clonotype showed up just once. A single base separates this from a much larger clone, so it may be a read error. This chain links TRBV4-2 with TRBJ1-1; D is unresolved. The CDR3 sequence is 14 residues long. Germline loops: CDR1 LGHNA, CDR2 YNFKEQ. V lost 7 bases to trimming and J lost 6 bases, with 18 bases between them. For the CDR3, the DNA is TGTGCCAGCAACACAAACCAGAGAGGCGCTGAAGCTTTCTTT. Translation gives CASNTNQRGAEAFF.

The chain recombines TRBV29-1 with TRBJ2-7, with D perhaps assigned TRBD1 or TRBD2 (5 bases each). The CDR3 consists of 16 residues. Germline V gene sequence: CDR1 SQVTM, CDR2 ANQGSEA. Written as DNA, the CDR3 is TGCAATAACATGACATCTGGGACCGACACTCCCTACGAGCAGTACTTC. Amino acid sequence: CNNMTSGTDTPYEQYF.

Regarding this clonotype: The germline gene is not matched at one end of the junction; a read error may be the cause. The CDR3 DNA follows: TGTGCCTGGGGTGTAGGGGGACAGAGCCTAAACATTCAGTATTTC. Translation gives CAWGVGGQSLNIQYF. The chain links TRBV30 to TRBJ2-4, with 7 bases matching TRBD1. The length of the CDR3 is 15 residues. Germline V gene sequence: CDR1 GTSNPN, CDR2 SVGIG (reference sequence).

The chain links TRBV11-2 to TRBJ2-3, with D maybe TRBD1 (6 bases). The CDR3 contains 15 residues. Trimming removed 3 bases from V and 6 bases from J, with 16 bases in between. Germline V gene data show CDR1 as SGHAT and CDR2 as FQNNGV. In DNA, the CDR3 is TGTGCCAGCAGCTTTGGGACACCCCCGGGGGATACGCAGTATTTT. Translated, it gives CASSFGTPPGDTQYF.

V usage is TRBV29-1 and J usage is TRBJ2-5; D uncertain. CDR1 is SQVTM, CDR2 ANQGSEA, per germline. V gave up 3 bases and J gave up 5 bases, with 13 bases separating them. This CDR3 has 13 residues. The CDR3 region has the DNA TGCAGCGTTGACGAACGAGGCATGGAGACCCAGTACTTC. Protein product: CSVDERGMETQYF.

This clonotype was detected ten times or more. The CDR3 sequence is CSVGGTSGSRETQYF. CDR3 nucleotides: TGCAGCGTTGGTGGGACTAGCGGGAGTAGGGAGACCCAGTACTTC. The rearrangement links TRBV29-1 to TRBJ2-5, with TRBD2 identical over 14 bases. In germline, CDR1 is SQVTM, CDR2 ANQGSEA. V lost 4 bases and J lost 5; bases outside the gene matches: 6. The CDR3 runs to 15 residues.